These T cell receptor beta chains were read from a single sample in a study of blood T cell repertoires in COVID-19. Sequencing used immunoSEQ multiplex PCR; TCRdb keeps in-frame clones, though not all of them. The sample lists about 330,000 clones; about 87% were seen once. Sequences were obtained from PBMCs or T cells enriched from blood (not recorded which). The receptors originated from a woman under 40 who had recovered from COVID-19. Both conserved end residues are part of each CDR3. A D gene is named only where the DNA matches it firmly. Rows may omit the clone size; those that give it use once, few, many or a size class.

clone_size | j_call | cdr3_length | d_call | v_call | cdr3_aa | cdr3_nt
NA | TRBJ2-5 | 14 | NA | TRBV5-4 | CASSSDAAAETQYF | TGTGCCAGCAGCTCAGATGCCGCGGCGGAGACCCAGTACTTC
NA | TRBJ2-7 | 15 | NA | TRBV11-2 | CASSLGPGYSYEQYF | TGTGCCAGCAGCTTAGGTCCAGGGTACTCCTACGAGCAGTACTTC
NA | TRBJ2-5 | 17 | TRBD2 | TRBV4-3 | CASSQVGTSGVQETQYF | TGCGCCAGCAGCCAAGTAGGGACTAGCGGGGTCCAAGAGACCCAGTACTTC
NA | TRBJ2-5 | 13 | NA | TRBV19 | CASSMSVRETQYF | TGTGCCAGTAGTATGAGTGTTCGGGAGACCCAGTACTTC
NA | TRBJ1-4 | 15 | NA | TRBV15 | CATSRDAGEAEKLFF | TGTGCCACCAGCAGAGATGCCGGGGAGGCCGAAAAACTGTTTTTT
NA | TRBJ1-6 | 15 | TRBD1 | TRBV5-5 | CASSLEGQGGSPLHF | TGTGCCAGCAGCTTGGAGGGACAGGGAGGTTCACCCCTCCACTTT
NA | TRBJ2-7 | 12 | TRBD1 | TRBV28 | CASGTGDYEQYF | TGTGCCAGTGGGACAGGGGACTACGAGCAGTACTTC
NA | TRBJ1-4 | 16 | NA | TRBV4-1 | CASSQVVGGEAEKLFF | TGCGCCAGCAGCCAAGTGGTAGGGGGGGAAGCTGAAAAACTGTTTTTT
NA | TRBJ2-7 | 13 | TRBD1 | TRBV11-1 | CASSFDRGYEQYF | TGTGCCAGCAGTTTTGACAGGGGCTACGAGCAGTACTTC
once | TRBJ1-2 | 13 | NA | TRBV11-2 | CASSTDRNYGYTF | TGTGCCAGCAGCACGGACAGAAACTATGGCTACACCTTC
NA | TRBJ1-1 | 14 | NA | TRBV4-2 | CASSQEQAATEAFF | TGTGCCAGCAGCCAAGAACAGGCAGCGACTGAAGCTTTCTTT
once | TRBJ2-7 | 11 | NA | TRBV6-5 | CASSLTWEQYF | TGTGCCAGCAGTCTTACATGGGAGCAGTACTTC
few | TRBJ1-5 | 12 | NA | TRBV28 | CATLDSYQPQHF | TGTGCCACCCTAGACAGTTATCAGCCCCAGCATTTT
NA | TRBJ1-4 | 13 | NA | TRBV5-1 | CASSRQPNEKLFF | TGCGCCAGCAGCCGACAGCCTAATGAAAAACTGTTTTTT
NA | TRBJ2-1 | 16 | NA | TRBV5-4 | CASIPKGIGDYNEQFF | TGTGCCAGCATCCCTAAGGGGATCGGCGACTACAATGAGCAGTTCTTC
NA | TRBJ1-2 | 15 | TRBD1 | TRBV4-3 | CASSQEATGRYGYTF | TGCGCCAGCAGCCAAGAAGCGACAGGGAGGTATGGCTACACCTTC
NA | TRBJ2-6 | 17 | TRBD1 | TRBV6-2/TRBV6-3 | CASSYRDRGSGANVLTF | TGTGCCAGCAGTTACCGGGACAGGGGGTCTGGGGCCAACGTCCTGACTTTC
few | TRBJ2-7 | 12 | NA | TRBV2 | CASRVRGDEQYF | TGTGCCAGCAGGGTCAGGGGCGACGAGCAGTACTTC
NA | TRBJ2-1 | 14 | NA | TRBV18 | CASSPPAQVNEQFF | TGTGCCAGCTCACCACCGGCGCAGGTCAATGAGCAGTTCTTC
once | TRBJ1-5 | 11 | NA | TRBV6-2/TRBV6-3 | CASSHREVQHF | TGTGCCAGCAGCCACCGGGAGGTACAGCATTTT
NA | TRBJ2-2 | 14 | NA | TRBV7-8 | CASSPDRSTGELFF | TGTGCCAGCAGCCCGGACAGAAGCACCGGGGAGCTGTTTTTT